This TCR beta chain was captured in a study of T cells after yellow fever vaccination. Study-wide results and caveats: Contaminating bulk clonotypes could be abundant in FACS-sorted repertoires.

TCR cDNA, made by 5'RACE template switching, carried an added universal primer site and UMIs. TCRdb recomputed calls from the 5' RACE reads with MiXCR, one row per CDR3 protein. The data contain about 320,000 distinct CDR3 sequences, around 4.5% of them seen just once; the ten biggest clones take up 15% to 20%. This clonotype has a count of ten or more. The target antigen is unknown. This receptor was identified in a man in his late teens or twenties who received the YFV17D yellow fever vaccine. The sample consisted of PBMCs, taken 15 days after the yellow fever booster vaccination.

CDR3 coding DNA: TGTGCCAGCAGCCCGGAATGGGAGCCTAGCACAGATACGCAGTATTTT. Its translation is CASSPEWEPSTDTQYF. This chain links TRBV5-5 with TRBJ2-3, with D maybe TRBD2 (5 bases). Germline assignment: CDR1 SGHKS and CDR2 YYEKEE (reference sequence). The length of the CDR3 is 16 residues. The V and J ends lost 4 bases and 0 bases respectively, with 15 bases between them.